This TCR beta chain was found in a study of blood T cell repertoires in COVID-19. Study-level background: There were acute and convalescent COVID-19 samples, and they came from the United States, Italy and Spain. Nucleic acid was either cDNA or gDNA, and it came from T cells, B-cell-depleted T cells, or PBMCs.

The sample holds one count of this clone. J lost 0 bases, V lost 0 bases, and 6 bases had no gene match. The CDR3 has 17 amino acids. Germline V gene sequence: CDR1 LGHNA, CDR2 YSLEER. Per the original data handling: Amplified reference gene primers provided the basis for estimating nucleated cell counts. Assay: immunoSEQ multiplex PCR; the TCRdb copy retains only in-frame clones and omits some. D and trimming were read from the DNA, whereas the V and J calls and clone size are those reported in that table. Here the sample spans around 150,000 clones, over 80% being singletons. The sample comprised peripheral blood. The chain links TRBV4-3 to TRBJ1-1; 8 bases fit TRBD1. The TCR sequence derives from an older woman who had recovered from COVID-19. This CDR3 reads CASSQEWAGGLNTEAFF. CDR3 coding DNA: TGCGCCAGCAGCCAAGAATGGGCAGGGGGCCTGAACACTGAAGCTTTCTTT.